The 29 T cell receptor beta chains presented below share a single source sample, sequenced in a study of blood T cell repertoires in COVID-19. Libraries were prepared by immunoSEQ multiplex PCR; TCRdb keeps only in-frame clonotypes and omits some of them. The table lists approximately 100,000 clones, 70% to 80% of them singletons. Sequenced: peripheral blood. The receptors were sampled from a man between 65 and 79 years old with active or convalescent COVID-19.

The chain uses TRBV2 and TRBJ2-3, with D maybe TRBD1 (6 bases). V was trimmed by 11 bases and J by 0 bases, leaving 15 bases between them. The CDR3 loop spans 14 amino acids. Per the germline V gene, CDR1 is SNHLY and CDR2 is FYNNEI. CDR3: CAGRRGPSTDTQYF. The CDR3 DNA follows: TGTGCCGGACGCAGGGGACCTAGCACAGATACGCAGTATTTT.

The chain joins TRBV3-1 (or the pseudogene TRBV3-2) to TRBJ2-5; 9 nucleotides agree with TRBD1. V lost 6 bases, J lost 5 bases, and 7 bases stayed unmatched. The CDR3 length is 14 residues. The germline V gene has CDR1 LGHDT and CDR2 YNNKEL (reference sequence). Here the CDR3 DNA reads TGTGCCAGCAGTAGGACAGGGGCCCGGGAGACCCAGTACTTC. It encodes CASSRTGARETQYF.

The chain uses TRBV3-1 (or the pseudogene TRBV3-2) and TRBJ2-5, with 9 nucleotides matching TRBD2. V shed 7 bases and J 2 bases; nucleotides not matched to a gene: 8. The germline V gene encodes CDR1 LGHDT and CDR2 YNNKEL (reference sequence). This CDR3 region has 15 residues. CDR3 DNA: TGTGCCAGCACATTAGCGGGAGAAGGGCAAGAGACCCAGTACTTC. Protein sequence: CASTLAGEGQETQYF.

This clone was picked up a small number of times. Written as DNA, the CDR3 is TGTGCCAGCAATTTTGGAGGGGTCCCTGAAGCTTTCTTT. This codes for CASNFGGVPEAFF. This chain connects TRBV28 to TRBJ1-1, with a weak D call TRBD1 (5 bases). V lost 7 bases and J lost 6, with 15 bases in between. The CDR3 runs to 13 residues. CDR1 MDHEN and CDR2 SYDVKM come from the germline V gene.

This chain joins TRBV24-1 and TRBJ2-1; TRBD2 agrees at 9 bases. This CDR3 is built from 16 residues. V shed 6 bases and J 7 bases; nucleotides not matched to a gene: 12. Germline assignment: CDR1 KGHDR and CDR2 SFDVKD. CDR3 loop: CATSHPLAGGRNEQFF. CDR3 DNA: TGTGCCACCAGTCACCCTCTTGCGGGGGGGCGGAATGAGCAGTTCTTC.

V and J are TRBV3-1 (or the pseudogene TRBV3-2) and TRBJ1-1, with a tentative D call TRBD1 (6 bases). The germline V gene encodes CDR1 LGHDT and CDR2 YNNKEL (reference sequence). The CDR3 has 13 residues. V was cut by 1 base and J by 6 bases, with 9 bases left in between. Here the CDR3 DNA reads TGTGCCAGCAGCCAAGGACAGGCTCCTGAAGCTTTCTTT. Residues: CASSQGQAPEAFF.

The V gene is TRBV4-2, the J gene TRBJ2-2; D gene unclear. The germline CDR1 and CDR2 sequences are LGHNA and YNFKEQ. V lost 0 bases and J 7 bases, leaving 6 bases between the germline ends. CDR3 size: 13 residues. The CDR3 region is CASSQDPDGELFF. Written as DNA, the CDR3 is TGTGCCAGCAGCCAAGATCCAGACGGGGAGCTGTTTTTT.

This clone was recorded only once. The gene calls are TRBV5-1 and TRBJ2-5, with 8 bases that match TRBD2. V lost 2 bases and J lost 5; bases outside the gene matches: 5. From germline, CDR1 is SGHRS and CDR2 YFSETQ. The CDR3 totals 14 residues. The CDR3 sequence is CASSLAGAGETQYF. The CDR3 coding sequence is TGCGCCAGCAGCTTAGCGGGGGCCGGGGAGACCCAGTACTTC.

V usage is TRBV7-9 and J usage is TRBJ2-7, with 7 nucleotides matching TRBD1. This CDR3 has 14 residues. CDR1 and CDR2 (germline): SEHNR, FQNEAQ (reference sequence). Trimming at V came to 3 bases and at J to 5 bases, leaving 7 bases not matched to a gene. The CDR3 bases are TGTGCCAGCAGCTTCGCCGGGACAGCTAACGAGCAGTACTTC. Protein sequence: CASSFAGTANEQYF.

The V call is TRBV18, the J call TRBJ2-3, with TRBD1 identical over 11 bases. This CDR3 comprises 16 residues. V was pared by 6 bases and J by 0 bases, with 5 bases of the junction left unmatched. Germline CDR1 KGHSH, CDR2 LQKENI. The CDR3 region has the DNA TGTGCCAGCTCGGACAGGGGGCCTTCTAGCACAGATACGCAGTATTTT. This sequence encodes CASSDRGPSSTDTQYF.

The V gene is TRBV18, the J gene TRBJ2-2; a weak D match, TRBD2 (6 bases). Germline V CDR1 and CDR2: KGHSH, LQKENI. The V gene lost 4 bases and the J gene lost 6 bases, with 9 bases spanning the gap. The CDR3 loop spans 13 amino acids. This chain's CDR3 is CASSLRDAGELFF. The CDR3, as DNA: TGTGCCAGCTCACTGCGGGACGCCGGGGAGCTGTTTTTT.

The gene calls are TRBV5-5 and TRBJ1-1, with 11 bases lining up with TRBD1. J gave up 10 bases and V 4 bases, and 6 bases lay outside the gene matches. This CDR3 comprises 13 residues. Germline V gene data show CDR1 as SGHKS and CDR2 as YYEKEE (reference sequence). The CDR3 loop is CASSPRDRGIAFF. As DNA, the CDR3 is TGTGCCAGCAGCCCGCGGGACAGGGGGATAGCTTTCTTT.

The chain uses TRBV9 and TRBJ2-7; 9 bases line up with TRBD1. The CDR3 has 15 amino acids. Germline V gives CDR1 SGDLS, CDR2 YYNGEE. Germline trimming cut 0 bases from V and 7 bases from J; bases unmatched to any gene: 8. The DNA of the CDR3 is TGTGCCAGCAGCGTAGCGGCACAGGGGGCCGGGGAGCAGTACTTC. As protein: CASSVAAQGAGEQYF.

This chain joins TRBV6-5 and TRBJ2-7; possibly TRBD1 for D (5 bases). The ends were cut back, 6 bases at V and 1 base at J, with 10 bases in the middle. CDR1 and CDR2 (germline): MNHEY, SVGAGI. This CDR3 region has 13 residues. CDR3 region: CASSLQESYEQYF. The CDR3 coding sequence is TGTGCCAGCAGCCTACAGGAGTCCTACGAGCAGTACTTC.

The V gene is TRBV7-3, the J gene TRBJ2-3, with 10 nucleotides matching TRBD2. The CDR3 is 16 residues long. The V gene end was trimmed by 2 bases and the J gene end by 5 bases; junction bases not matched to a gene: 7. Germline V gene data show CDR1 as SGHTA and CDR2 as FQGTGA. The CDR3 loop is CASSLSPSGSGDTQYF. CDR3 DNA: TGTGCCAGCAGCTTATCCCCTAGCGGGAGTGGAGATACGCAGTATTTT.

The chain joins TRBV5-1 to TRBJ2-3; D unresolved. The CDR3 runs to 15 residues. The germline gives CDR1 SGHRS, CDR2 YFSETQ. Between the trimmed V and J ends, which lost 2 bases and 1 base, there was a span of 11 bases. The DNA of the CDR3 is TGCGCCAGCAGCTTCACGTCAACTGGCACAGATACGCAGTATTTT. Translation: CASSFTSTGTDTQYF.

The chain combines TRBV27 with TRBJ1-5; a weak D match, TRBD1 (5 bases). Germline V gene sequence: CDR1 MNHEY, CDR2 SMNVEV (reference sequence). The CDR3 loop spans 13 amino acids. The V gene lost 10 bases and the J gene lost 2 bases, with 12 bases spanning the gap. The CDR3 DNA follows: TGTGCCACGGCCAGGGAAGGCAATCAGCCCCAGCATTTT. It specifies CATAREGNQPQHF.

The V gene is TRBV7-6, the J gene TRBJ1-4, with TRBD1 matching over 9 bases. Germline V gene sequence: CDR1 SGHVS, CDR2 FNYEAQ. The CDR3 covers 15 residues. V trimming: 7 bases; J trimming: 4 bases; junction bases outside the gene matches: 7. This CDR3 reads CASTAWTGDNEKLFF. The CDR3 DNA follows: TGTGCCAGCACGGCATGGACAGGGGATAATGAAAAACTGTTTTTT.

V gene TRBV18 combines with J gene TRBJ1-6, with unresolved D. V was pared by 2 bases and J by 7 bases, with 12 bases between. This CDR3 comprises 15 residues. Germline V gene sequence: CDR1 KGHSH, CDR2 LQKENI. The CDR3 sequence: CASSPSRVENSPLHF. CDR3 coding DNA: TGTGCCAGCTCACCATCGCGGGTGGAGAATTCACCCCTCCACTTT.

The rearrangement uses TRBV7-5 and TRBJ1-6; the tabulated D call, TRBD1, remains unverified against the DNA. TRBV7-5 is given as a pseudogene. This CDR3 comprises 17 residues. DNA of the CDR3: TGTGCCAGAAGCTTACAGGACAGAAGCTCCTATAATTCACCCCTCCACTTT. Protein: CARSLQDRSSYNSPLHF.

This chain connects TRBV6-2 or TRBV6-3 to TRBJ2-7; D gene uncertain. The CDR3 runs 16 residues. Trimming removed 6 bases from V and 0 bases from J, with 18 bases in between. From germline, CDR1 is MNHEY and CDR2 SVGEGT. The CDR3, as DNA: TGTGCCAGCAGCTCCCAAGGCAGGCGAACCTCCTACGAGCAGTACTTC. This sequence encodes CASSSQGRRTSYEQYF.

The chain has TRBV2 and TRBJ1-4; D gene ambiguous. The CDR3 is made up of 13 amino acids. Germline CDR1 reads SNHLY; CDR2 reads FYNNEI. Trimming took 10 bases from V and 8 from J, leaving 17 bases between them. The CDR3 DNA reads TGTGCCACCTCGCAGGAAGGATACGAAAAACTGTTTTTT. Amino acid sequence: CATSQEGYEKLFF.

The rearrangement joins TRBV30 to TRBJ1-1; D gene unclear. V lost 2 bases and J lost 0, with 10 bases in between. This CDR3 contains 14 residues. The germline V gene encodes CDR1 GTSNPN and CDR2 SVGIG (reference sequence). DNA of the CDR3: TGTGCCTGGAGTACTGGCAGGATGAACACTGAAGCTTTCTTT. Protein product: CAWSTGRMNTEAFF.

The rearrangement uses TRBV7-9 and TRBJ1-3; D is unresolved. The CDR3 runs 14 residues. V lost 2 bases and J lost 0, with 5 bases in between. Germline V gene sequence: CDR1 SEHNR, CDR2 FQNEAQ (reference sequence). This CDR3 reads CASSLPRSGNTIYF. For the CDR3, the DNA is TGTGCCAGCAGCTTACCCCGCTCTGGAAACACCATATATTTT.

The V call is TRBV29-1, the J call TRBJ1-3; D is possibly TRBD1 (6 bases). The CDR3 is 12 amino acids. The V and J ends lost 5 bases and 2 bases respectively, with 7 bases between them. Germline values: CDR1 SQVTM, CDR2 ANQGSEA. CDR3: CSVRTAGNTIYF. The CDR3 bases are TGCAGCGTTAGGACAGCTGGAAACACCATATATTTT.

The CDR3 reads CASSLSPSGRVADEQFF. In nucleotides, the CDR3 is TGCGCCAGCAGCTTGTCCCCTAGCGGGAGGGTAGCGGATGAGCAGTTCTTC. This chain connects TRBV5-1 to TRBJ2-1; TRBD2 agrees at 12 bases. Germline-derived CDR1 and CDR2 are SGHRS and YFSETQ. V was clipped by 1 base and J by 8 bases; unmatched bases: 10. This CDR3 region has 17 residues.

The V gene is TRBV6-5, the J gene TRBJ1-3; D is unclear. Germline V gene data show CDR1 as MNHEY and CDR2 as SVGAGI. V was shortened by 7 bases and J by 0 bases, with 10 bases between the two germline ends. This CDR3 comprises 14 residues. The CDR3 DNA sequence: TGTGCCAGCAACCCTAGATTCTCTGGAAACACCATATATTTT. It translates to CASNPRFSGNTIYF.

This clone was seen at least ten times. This rearrangement joins TRBV9 to TRBJ2-7; 9 bases map to TRBD2. There are 14 residues in the CDR3. Germline CDR1 reads SGDLS; CDR2 reads YYNGEE. V was pared by 2 bases and J by 7 bases, with 7 bases of the junction left unmatched. CDR3 sequence reads: CASSVKREAREQYF. Here the CDR3 DNA reads TGTGCCAGCAGCGTGAAGCGGGAGGCTCGTGAGCAGTACTTC.

This sequence joins TRBV11-2 and TRBJ1-5; D gene uncertain. Germline CDR1 is SGHAT and CDR2 is FQNNGV. The CDR3 extends over 13 amino acids. Trimming pared 5 bases from V and 5 bases from J, leaving 10 bases between. The CDR3 spells CASSQRADQPQHF. The CDR3 DNA reads as TGTGCCAGCAGCCAGAGGGCCGATCAGCCCCAGCATTTT.